This TCR beta chain emerged from a study of shared clonotypes between healthy human individuals. Study conclusions and caveats: A handful of donors had about 5% of their naive CD4 clonotypes in common.

The genomic DNA of each subset was split evenly across several immunoSEQ plates. TCRdb keeps only in-frame clones here, not all; method: immunoSEQ multiplex PCR. Altogether some 320,000 clones are present, about nine tenths being singletons, with the ten largest covering roughly 15%. For this clone: Its antigen is unknown.

The receptor comes from a man between 18 and 29 years old in good health. Specimen: memory CD8+ T cells sorted from blood. Subset noted: CD45RO+ cells pooled with CCR7-negative TemRA cells.

CDR3 sequence: CASSPRAGTLYEQYF. For the CDR3, the DNA is TGTGCCAGCAGCCCCCGGGCCGGGACCCTATACGAGCAGTACTTC. This chain uses TRBV11-2 with TRBJ2-7; D is perhaps TRBD1 or TRBD2 (5 bases each). The CDR3 runs 15 residues. Trimming cost V 5 bases and J 4 bases, with 18 bases left between them. Germline V CDR1 and CDR2: SGHAT, FQNNGV.